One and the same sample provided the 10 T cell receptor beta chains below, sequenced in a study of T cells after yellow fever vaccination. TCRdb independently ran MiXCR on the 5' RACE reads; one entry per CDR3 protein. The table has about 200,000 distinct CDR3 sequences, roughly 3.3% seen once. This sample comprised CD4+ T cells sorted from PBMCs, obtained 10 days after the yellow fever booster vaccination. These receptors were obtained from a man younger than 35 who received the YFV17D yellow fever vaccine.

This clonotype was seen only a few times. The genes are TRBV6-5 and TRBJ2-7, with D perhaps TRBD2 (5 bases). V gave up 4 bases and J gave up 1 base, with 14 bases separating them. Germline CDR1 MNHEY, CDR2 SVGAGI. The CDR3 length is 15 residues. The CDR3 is CASSFGVSPSYEQYF. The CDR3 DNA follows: TGTGCCAGCAGTTTCGGGGTGAGCCCGTCCTACGAGCAGTACTTC.

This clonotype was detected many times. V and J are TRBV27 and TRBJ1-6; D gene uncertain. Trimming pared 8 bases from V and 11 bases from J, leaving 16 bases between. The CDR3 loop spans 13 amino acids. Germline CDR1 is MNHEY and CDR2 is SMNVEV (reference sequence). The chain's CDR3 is CASLRQVIPPLHF. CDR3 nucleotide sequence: TGTGCCAGCCTGAGGCAGGTGATACCACCCCTCCACTTT.

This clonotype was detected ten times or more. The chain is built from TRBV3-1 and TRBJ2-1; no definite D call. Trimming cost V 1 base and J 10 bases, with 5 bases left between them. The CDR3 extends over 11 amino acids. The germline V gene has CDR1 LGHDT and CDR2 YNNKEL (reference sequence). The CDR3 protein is CASSQAREQFF. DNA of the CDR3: TGTGCCAGCAGCCAAGCCCGGGAGCAGTTCTTC.

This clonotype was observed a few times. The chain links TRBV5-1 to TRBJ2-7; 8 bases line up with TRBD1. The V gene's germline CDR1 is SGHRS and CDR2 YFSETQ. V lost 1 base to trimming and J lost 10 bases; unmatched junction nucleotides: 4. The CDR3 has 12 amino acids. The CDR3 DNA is TGCGCCAGCAGCTTGCCCGACAGGGGTCAGTACTTC. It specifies CASSLPDRGQYF.

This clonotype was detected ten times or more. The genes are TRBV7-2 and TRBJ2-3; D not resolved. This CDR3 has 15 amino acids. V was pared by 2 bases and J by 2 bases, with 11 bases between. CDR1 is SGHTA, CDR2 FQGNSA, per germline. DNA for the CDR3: TGTGCCAGCAGCTTACTCCACACCTCCACAGATACGCAGTATTTT. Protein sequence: CASSLLHTSTDTQYF.

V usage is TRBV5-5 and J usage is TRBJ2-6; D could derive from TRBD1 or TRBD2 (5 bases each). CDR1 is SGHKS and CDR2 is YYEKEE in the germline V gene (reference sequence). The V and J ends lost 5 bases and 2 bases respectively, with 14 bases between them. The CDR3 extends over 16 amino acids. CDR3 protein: CASSRPGAAGANVLTF. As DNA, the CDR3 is TGTGCCAGCAGTCGTCCCGGGGCTGCTGGGGCCAACGTCCTGACTTTC.

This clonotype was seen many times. CDR3 DNA: TGTGCCAGCAGCTCCCTTTCGAGACTTAGGAAGAACTATGGCTACACCTTC. The encoded protein is CASSSLSRLRKNYGYTF. V usage is TRBV7-3 and J usage is TRBJ1-2; D is unresolved. CDR3 size: 17 residues. V lost 4 bases and J 2 bases, leaving 20 bases between the germline ends. CDR1 is SGHTA, CDR2 FQGTGA, per germline.

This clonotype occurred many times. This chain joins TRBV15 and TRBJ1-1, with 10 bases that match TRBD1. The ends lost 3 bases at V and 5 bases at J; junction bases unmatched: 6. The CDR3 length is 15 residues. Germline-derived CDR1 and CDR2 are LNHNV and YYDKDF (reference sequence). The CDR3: CATSRDRGFWTEAFF. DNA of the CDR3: TGTGCCACCAGCAGGGACAGGGGGTTCTGGACTGAAGCTTTCTTT.

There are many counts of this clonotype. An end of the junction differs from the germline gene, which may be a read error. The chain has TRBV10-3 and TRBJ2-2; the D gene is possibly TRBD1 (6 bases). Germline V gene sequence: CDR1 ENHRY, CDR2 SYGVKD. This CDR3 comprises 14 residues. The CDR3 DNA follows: TGTGCCATCAGTGAGACACGGGACACCCAGAGCCAGGTTTTT. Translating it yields CAISETRDTQSQVF.

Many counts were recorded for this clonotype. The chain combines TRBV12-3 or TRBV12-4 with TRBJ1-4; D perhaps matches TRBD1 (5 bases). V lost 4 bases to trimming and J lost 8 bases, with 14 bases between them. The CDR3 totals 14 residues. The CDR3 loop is CASSSQGIREKLFF. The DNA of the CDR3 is TGTGCCAGCAGTTCCCAGGGCATTCGGGAAAAACTGTTTTTT.